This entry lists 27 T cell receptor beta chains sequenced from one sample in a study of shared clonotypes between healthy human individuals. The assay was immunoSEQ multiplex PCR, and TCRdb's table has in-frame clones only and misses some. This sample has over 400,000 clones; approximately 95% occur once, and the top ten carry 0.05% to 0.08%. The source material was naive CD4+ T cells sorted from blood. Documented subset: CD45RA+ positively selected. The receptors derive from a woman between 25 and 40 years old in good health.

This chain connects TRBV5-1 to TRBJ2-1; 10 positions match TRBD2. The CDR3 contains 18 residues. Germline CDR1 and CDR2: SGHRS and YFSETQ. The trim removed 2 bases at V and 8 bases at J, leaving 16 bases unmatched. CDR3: CASSLEPPGLAVPDEQFF. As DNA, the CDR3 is TGCGCCAGCAGCTTAGAGCCCCCCGGACTAGCGGTGCCTGATGAGCAGTTCTTC. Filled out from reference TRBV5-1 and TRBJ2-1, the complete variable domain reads KAGVTQTPRYLIKTRGQQVTLSCSPISGHRSVSWYQQTPGQGLQFLFEYFSETQRNKGNFPGRFSGRQFSNSRSEMNVSTLELGDSALYLCASSLEPPGLAVPDEQFFGPGTRLTVL.

Here the CDR3 DNA reads TGTGCCACCAGCAGAGGGGGACAGGGGATCAATCAGCCCCAGCATTTT. Translated: CATSRGGQGINQPQHF. The rearrangement joins TRBV15 to TRBJ1-5; TRBD1 aligns across 10 bases. V gave up 1 base and J gave up 3 bases; unmatched junction bases: 3. The CDR3 runs to 16 residues. Germline values: CDR1 LNHNV, CDR2 YYDKDF (reference sequence). Based on the CDR3 plus reference TRBV15 and TRBJ1-5, the full variable domain is DAMVIQNPRYQVTQFGKPVTLSCSQTLNHNVMYWYQQKSSQAPKLLFHYYDKDFNNEADTPDNFQSRRPNTSFCFLDIRSPGLGDTAMYLCATSRGGQGINQPQHFGDGTRLSIL.

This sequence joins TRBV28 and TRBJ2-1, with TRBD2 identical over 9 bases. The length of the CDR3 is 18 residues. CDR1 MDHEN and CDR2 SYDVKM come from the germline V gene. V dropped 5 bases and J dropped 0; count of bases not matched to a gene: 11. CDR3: CASSTMGGLAYSYNEQFF. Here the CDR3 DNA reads TGTGCCAGCAGTACGATGGGGGGACTAGCCTACTCCTACAATGAGCAGTTCTTC.

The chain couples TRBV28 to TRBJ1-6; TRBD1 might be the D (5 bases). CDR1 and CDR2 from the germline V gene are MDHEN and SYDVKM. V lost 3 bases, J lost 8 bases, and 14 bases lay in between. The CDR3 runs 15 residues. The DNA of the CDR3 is TGTGCCAGCAGTTTCGGCCCGTTGGGGGATTCACCCCTCCACTTT. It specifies CASSFGPLGDSPLHF. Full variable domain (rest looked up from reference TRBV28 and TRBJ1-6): DVKVTQSSRYLVKRTGEKVFLECVQDMDHENMFWYRQDPGLGLRLIYFSYDVKMKEKGDIPEGYSVSREKKERFSLILESASTNQTSMYLCASSFGPLGDSPLHFGNGTRLTVT.

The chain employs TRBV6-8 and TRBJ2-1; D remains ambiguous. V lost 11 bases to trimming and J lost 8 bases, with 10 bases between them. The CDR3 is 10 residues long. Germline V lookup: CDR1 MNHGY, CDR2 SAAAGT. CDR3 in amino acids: CALPGDEQFF. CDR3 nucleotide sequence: TGTGCCTTACCCGGCGATGAGCAGTTCTTC.

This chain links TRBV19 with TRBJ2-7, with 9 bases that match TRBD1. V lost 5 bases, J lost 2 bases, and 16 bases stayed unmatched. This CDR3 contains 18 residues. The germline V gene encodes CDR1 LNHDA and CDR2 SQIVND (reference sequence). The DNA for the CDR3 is TGTGCCAGTAGTTCTCTCACCCTGGGACAGGGAGCGCCCTACGAGCAGTACTTC. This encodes CASSSLTLGQGAPYEQYF.

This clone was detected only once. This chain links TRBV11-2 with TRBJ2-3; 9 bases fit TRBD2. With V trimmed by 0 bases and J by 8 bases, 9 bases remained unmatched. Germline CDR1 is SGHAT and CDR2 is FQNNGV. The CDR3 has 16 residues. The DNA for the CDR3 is TGTGCCAGCAGCTTAGACCTAGCGGGGAACTTGGGTACGCAGTATTTT. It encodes CASSLDLAGNLGTQYF.

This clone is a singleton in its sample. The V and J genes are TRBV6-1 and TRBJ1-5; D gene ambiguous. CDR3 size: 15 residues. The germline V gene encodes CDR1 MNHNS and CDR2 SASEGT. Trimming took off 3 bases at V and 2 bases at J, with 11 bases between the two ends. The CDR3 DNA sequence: TGTGCCAGCAGTGATCCCCGGGCGGGCAATCAGCCCCAGCATTTT. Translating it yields CASSDPRAGNQPQHF.

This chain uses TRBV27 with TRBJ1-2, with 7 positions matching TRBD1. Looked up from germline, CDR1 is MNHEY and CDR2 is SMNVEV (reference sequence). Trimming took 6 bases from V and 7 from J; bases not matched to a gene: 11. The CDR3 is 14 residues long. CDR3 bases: TGTGCCAGCAGGCGAACAGGGGAGGCTGCTGGCTACACCTTC. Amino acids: CASRRTGEAAGYTF.

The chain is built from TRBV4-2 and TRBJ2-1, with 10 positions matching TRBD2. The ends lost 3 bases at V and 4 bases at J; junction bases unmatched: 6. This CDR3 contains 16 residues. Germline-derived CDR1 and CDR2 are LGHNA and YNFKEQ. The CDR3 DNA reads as TGTGCCAGCAGCCAGGCGAGCGGGAGGGATTACAATGAGCAGTTCTTC. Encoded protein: CASSQASGRDYNEQFF.

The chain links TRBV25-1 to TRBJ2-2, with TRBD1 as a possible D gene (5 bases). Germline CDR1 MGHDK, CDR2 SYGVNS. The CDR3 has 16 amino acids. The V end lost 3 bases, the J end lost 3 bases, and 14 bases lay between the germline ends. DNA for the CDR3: TGTGCCAGCAGTGACTTTGCACAGGAATACACCGGGGAGCTGTTTTTT. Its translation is CASSDFAQEYTGELFF.

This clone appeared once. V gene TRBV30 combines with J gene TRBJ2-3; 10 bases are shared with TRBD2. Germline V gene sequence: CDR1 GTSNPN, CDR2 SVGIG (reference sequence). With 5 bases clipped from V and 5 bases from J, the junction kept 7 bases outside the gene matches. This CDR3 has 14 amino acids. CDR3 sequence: CAWSLAGAIDTQYF. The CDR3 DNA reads TGTGCCTGGTCTCTAGCGGGAGCTATAGATACGCAGTATTTT.

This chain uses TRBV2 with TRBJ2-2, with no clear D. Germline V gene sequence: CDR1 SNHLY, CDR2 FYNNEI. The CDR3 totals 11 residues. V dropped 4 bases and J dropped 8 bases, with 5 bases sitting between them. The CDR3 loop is CASSVWGELFF. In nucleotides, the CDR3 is TGTGCCAGCAGTGTGTGGGGGGAGCTGTTTTTT.

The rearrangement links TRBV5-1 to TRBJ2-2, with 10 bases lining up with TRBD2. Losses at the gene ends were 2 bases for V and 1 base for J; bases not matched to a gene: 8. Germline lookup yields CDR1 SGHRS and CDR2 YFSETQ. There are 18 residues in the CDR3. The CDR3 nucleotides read TGCGCCAGCAGCTTAAGGCGGCTAGCGGGAGTGAACACCGGGGAGCTGTTTTTT. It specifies CASSLRRLAGVNTGELFF.

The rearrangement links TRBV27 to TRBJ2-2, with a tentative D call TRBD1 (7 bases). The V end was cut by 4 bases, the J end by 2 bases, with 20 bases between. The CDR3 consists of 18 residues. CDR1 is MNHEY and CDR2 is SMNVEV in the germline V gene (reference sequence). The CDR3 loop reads CASSSFGGGDTNTGELFF. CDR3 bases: TGTGCCAGCAGTTCCTTTGGAGGGGGCGACACTAACACCGGGGAGCTGTTTTTT.

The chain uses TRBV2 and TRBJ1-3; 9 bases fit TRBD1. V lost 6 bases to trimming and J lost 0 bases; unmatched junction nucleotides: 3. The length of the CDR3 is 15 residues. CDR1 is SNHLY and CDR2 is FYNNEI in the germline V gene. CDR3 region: CASSIQGASGNTIYF. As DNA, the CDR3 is TGTGCCAGCAGCATACAGGGGGCCTCTGGAAACACCATATATTTT.

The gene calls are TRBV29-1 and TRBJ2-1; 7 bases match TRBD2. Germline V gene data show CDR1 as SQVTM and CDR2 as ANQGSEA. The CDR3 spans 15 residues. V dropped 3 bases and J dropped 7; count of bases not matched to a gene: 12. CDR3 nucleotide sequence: TGCAGCGTTGACTGGCGGCGGGAGTCCGGGAATGAGCAGTTCTTC. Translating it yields CSVDWRRESGNEQFF.

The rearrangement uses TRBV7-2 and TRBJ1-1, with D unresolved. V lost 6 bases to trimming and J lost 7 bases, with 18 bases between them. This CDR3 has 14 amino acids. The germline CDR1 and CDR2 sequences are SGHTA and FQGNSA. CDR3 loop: CASRWTLEQGEAFF. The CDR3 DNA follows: TGTGCCAGCAGATGGACCCTCGAACAAGGTGAAGCTTTCTTT.

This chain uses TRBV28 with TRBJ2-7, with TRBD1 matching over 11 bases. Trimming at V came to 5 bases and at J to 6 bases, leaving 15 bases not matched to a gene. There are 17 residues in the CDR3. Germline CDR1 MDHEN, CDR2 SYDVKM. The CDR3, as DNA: TGTGCCAGCAGTCCCTGGACAGGGGGCGCCTTAGCAGCCGAGCAGTACTTC. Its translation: CASSPWTGGALAAEQYF.

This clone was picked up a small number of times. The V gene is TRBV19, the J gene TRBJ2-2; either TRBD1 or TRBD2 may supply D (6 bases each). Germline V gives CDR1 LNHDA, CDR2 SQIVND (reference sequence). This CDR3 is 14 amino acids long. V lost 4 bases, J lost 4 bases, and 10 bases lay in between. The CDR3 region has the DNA TGTGCCAGTAGTACACAGGGAGGCACCGGGGAGCTGTTTTTT. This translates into CASSTQGGTGELFF.

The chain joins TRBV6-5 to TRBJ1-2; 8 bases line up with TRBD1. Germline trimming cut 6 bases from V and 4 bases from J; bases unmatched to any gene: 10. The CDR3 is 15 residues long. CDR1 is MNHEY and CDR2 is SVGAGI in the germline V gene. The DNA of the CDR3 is TGTGCCAGCAGCCGCGGACAGGGTCGTATCTATGGCTACACCTTC. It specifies CASSRGQGRIYGYTF.

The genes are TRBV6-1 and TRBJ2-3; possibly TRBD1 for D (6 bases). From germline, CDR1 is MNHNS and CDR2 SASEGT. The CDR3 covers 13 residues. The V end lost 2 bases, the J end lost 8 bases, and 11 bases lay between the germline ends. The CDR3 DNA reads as TGTGCCAGCAGTGAATCACAGGGAAGTACGCAGTATTTT. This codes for CASSESQGSTQYF.

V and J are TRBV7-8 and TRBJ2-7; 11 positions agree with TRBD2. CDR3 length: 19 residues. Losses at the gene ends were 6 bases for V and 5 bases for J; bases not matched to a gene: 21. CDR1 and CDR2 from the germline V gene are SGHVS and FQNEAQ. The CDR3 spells CASSLGLAGTVPKGDEQYF. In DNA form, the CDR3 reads TGTGCCAGCAGTCTAGGACTAGCGGGTACCGTCCCTAAGGGCGACGAGCAGTACTTC.

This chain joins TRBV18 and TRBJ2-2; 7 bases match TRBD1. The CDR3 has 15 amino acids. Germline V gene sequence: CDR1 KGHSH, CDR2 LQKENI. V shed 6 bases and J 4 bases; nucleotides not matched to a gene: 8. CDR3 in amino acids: CASSQLGGFTGELFF. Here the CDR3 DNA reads TGTGCCAGCTCCCAATTAGGGGGCTTCACCGGGGAGCTGTTTTTT.

Here the CDR3 reads CASRLIRRGYTF. As DNA, the CDR3 is TGTGCCAGCAGACTCATTAGGAGGGGCTACACCTTC. The chain combines TRBV5-8 with TRBJ1-2; D gene ambiguous. Germline CDR1 and CDR2: SGHTS and YDEGEE. The CDR3 runs 12 residues. V lost 5 bases to trimming and J lost 8 bases, with 13 bases between them.

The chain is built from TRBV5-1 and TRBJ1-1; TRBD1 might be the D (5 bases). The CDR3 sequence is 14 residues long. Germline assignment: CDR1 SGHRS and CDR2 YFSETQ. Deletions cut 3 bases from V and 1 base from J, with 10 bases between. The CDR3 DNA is TGCGCCAGCAGCTCCACCGGGGGGAACACTGAAGCTTTCTTT. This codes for CASSSTGGNTEAFF.

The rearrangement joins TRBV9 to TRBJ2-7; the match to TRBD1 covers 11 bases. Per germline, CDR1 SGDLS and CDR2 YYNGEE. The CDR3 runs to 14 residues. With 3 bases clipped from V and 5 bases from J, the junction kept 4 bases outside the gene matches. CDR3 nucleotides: TGTGCCAGCAGCGCGGACAGGGGGCGGCACGAGCAGTACTTC. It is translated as CASSADRGRHEQYF.